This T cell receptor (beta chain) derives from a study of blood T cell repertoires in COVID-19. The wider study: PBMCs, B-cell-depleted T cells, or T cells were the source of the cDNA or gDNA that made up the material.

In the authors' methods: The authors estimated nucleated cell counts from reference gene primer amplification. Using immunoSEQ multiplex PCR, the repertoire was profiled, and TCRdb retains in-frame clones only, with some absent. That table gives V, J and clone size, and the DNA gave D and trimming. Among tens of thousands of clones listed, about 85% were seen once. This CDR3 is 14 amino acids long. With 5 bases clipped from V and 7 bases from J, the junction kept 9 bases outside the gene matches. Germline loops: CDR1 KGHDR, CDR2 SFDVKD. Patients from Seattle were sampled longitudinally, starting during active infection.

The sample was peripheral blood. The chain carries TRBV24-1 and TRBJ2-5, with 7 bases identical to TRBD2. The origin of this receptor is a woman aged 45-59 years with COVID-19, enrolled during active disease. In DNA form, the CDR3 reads TGTGCCACCAGTGGCGGCGGGAGATACGGGACCCAGTACTTC. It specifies CATSGGGRYGTQYF.